One sample yielded the 13 T cell receptor beta chains listed below, sequenced in a study of beta chain features in type 1 diabetes. Regarding the study as a whole: In every one of the four CD4+ subsets, TCRB CDR3s were moderately but significantly shorter in Type 1 diabetes patients.

These TCRs' antigens remain unknown. As every portion of the isolated RNA was reverse transcribed, the sequencing read expressed TCRB transcripts. The assay was immunoSEQ multiplex PCR, and TCRdb's table has in-frame clones only and misses some. Of approximately 240,000 clones in the sample, roughly 17% were seen once. The material sequenced was naive CD4+ T cells from blood. These receptors originate from a man aged 25-45 years with type 1 diabetes.

This chain joins TRBV29-1 and TRBJ2-5; 8 bases align to TRBD1. The germline CDR1 and CDR2 sequences are SQVTM and ANQGSEA. This CDR3 is 12 amino acids long. V trimming: 7 bases; J trimming: 7 bases; junction bases outside the gene matches: 8. Here the CDR3 reads CSALDRDGTQYF. Written as DNA, the CDR3 is TGCAGCGCTTTGGACAGGGACGGGACCCAGTACTTC.

This clone came up a few times. This specimen includes other DNA sequences encoding the same CDR3. V is TRBV15 and J is TRBJ2-5; D possibly corresponds to TRBD1 (6 bases). CDR3 length: 13 amino acids. V was clipped by 1 base and J by 4 bases, with 7 bases between them. Germline lookup yields CDR1 LNHNV and CDR2 YYDKDF (reference sequence). The CDR3 DNA is TGTGCCACCAGCAGAGGCAGGGGAGAGACCCAGTACTTC. Protein sequence: CATSRGRGETQYF.

This clone turned up a few times. The V call is TRBV5-4, the J call TRBJ2-1; either TRBD1 or TRBD2 may fit D (5 bases each). Between the trimmed V and J ends, which lost 3 bases and 7 bases, there was a span of 20 bases. The CDR3 loop spans 16 amino acids. Germline V gene data show CDR1 as SGHNT and CDR2 as YYREEE (reference sequence). As DNA, the CDR3 is TGTGCCAGCAGCTCAAAAACGGGACCAAGCTGGAATGAGCAGTTCTTC. This sequence encodes CASSSKTGPSWNEQFF.

This clone was counted between two and nine times. The chain links TRBV9 to TRBJ2-6; D is undetermined. The length of the CDR3 is 16 residues. The germline gives CDR1 SGDLS, CDR2 YYNGEE. V was trimmed by 3 bases and J by 0 bases, leaving 10 bases between them. In nucleotides, the CDR3 is TGTGCCAGCAGCGCACAAAGTCTCTCTGGGGCCAACGTCCTGACTTTC. As protein: CASSAQSLSGANVLTF. The whole variable domain, filled in from reference TRBV9 and TRBJ2-6, reads DSGVTQTPKHLITATGQRVTLRCSPRSGDLSVYWYQQSLDQGLQFLIQYYNGEERAKGNILERFSAQQFPDLHSELNLSSLELGDSALYFCASSAQSLSGANVLTFGAGSRLTVL.

V and J are TRBV27 and TRBJ2-3; a weak D match, TRBD2 (5 bases). Trimming left V 0 bases short and J 5 bases short, with 6 bases between. Germline V gene data show CDR1 as MNHEY and CDR2 as SMNVEV (reference sequence). There are 13 residues in the CDR3. In DNA form, the CDR3 reads TGTGCCAGCAGTTTATCGAGCGGAGATACGCAGTATTTT. It is translated as CASSLSSGDTQYF.

The chain couples TRBV18 to TRBJ2-7; no clear D. This CDR3 is built from 14 residues. Between the trimmed V and J ends, which lost 1 base and 3 bases, there was a span of 10 bases. CDR1 is KGHSH, CDR2 LQKENI, per germline. The CDR3 DNA sequence: TGTGCCAGCTCACCACGGAGTGGAGACTACGAGCAGTACTTC. Its protein is CASSPRSGDYEQYF. Supplemented by reference TRBV18 and TRBJ2-7, the full variable domain reads NAGVMQNPRHLVRRRGQEARLRCSPMKGHSHVYWYRQLPEEGLKFMVYLQKENIIDESGMPKERFSAEFPKEGPSILRIQQVVRGDSAAYFCASSPRSGDYEQYFGPGTRLTVT.

A remark on this clone: Other DNA variants within this sample encode the same CDR3. V is TRBV7-9 and J is TRBJ2-5, with TRBD2 identical over 8 bases. The CDR3 has 14 residues. The V gene end was trimmed by 5 bases and the J gene end by 4 bases; junction bases not matched to a gene: 6. Per germline, CDR1 SEHNR and CDR2 FQNEAQ (reference sequence). CDR3 in amino acids: CASSPGTSGETQYF. CDR3 in DNA: TGTGCCAGCAGCCCTGGGACTAGTGGAGAGACCCAGTACTTC. Together with reference TRBV7-9 and TRBJ2-5, the CDR3 gives the full variable domain: DTGVSQNPRHKITKRGQNVTFRCDPISEHNRLYWYRQTLGQGPEFLTYFQNEAQLEKSRLLSDRFSAERPKGSFSTLEIQRTEQGDSAMYLCASSPGTSGETQYFGPGTRLLVL.

The chain uses TRBV28 and TRBJ1-2; D unclear. V gave up 7 bases and J gave up 6 bases, with 12 bases separating them. The germline gives CDR1 MDHEN, CDR2 SYDVKM. The CDR3 spans 12 residues. CDR3 protein: CASTPSEHGYTF. As DNA, the CDR3 is TGTGCCAGCACCCCCTCCGAACATGGCTACACCTTC.

This clone was counted between two and nine times. The chain links TRBV28 to TRBJ2-5; D is perhaps TRBD1 (5 bases). The V end lost 1 base, the J end lost 1 base, and 10 bases lay between the germline ends. The CDR3 loop spans 15 amino acids. Germline V lookup: CDR1 MDHEN, CDR2 SYDVKM. Here the CDR3 DNA reads TGTGCCAGCAGTTTATTCCAGGGTCCCCAAGAGACCCAGTACTTC. It encodes CASSLFQGPQETQYF.

This clone has a handful of counts. The chain uses TRBV7-2 and TRBJ2-3, with unresolved D. Trimming cost V 1 base and J 0 bases, with 8 bases left between them. The CDR3 sequence is 15 residues long. Germline CDR1 SGHTA, CDR2 FQGNSA. The DNA for the CDR3 is TGTGCCAGCAGCTTAGACAGAACTAGCACAGATACGCAGTATTTT. It is translated as CASSLDRTSTDTQYF. The full variable domain, its missing parts supplied by reference TRBV7-2 and TRBJ2-3, is GAGVSQSPSNKVTEKGKDVELRCDPISGHTALYWYRQSLGQGLEFLIYFQGNSAPDKSGLPSDRFSAERTGGSVSTLTIQRTQQEDSAVYLCASSLDRTSTDTQYFGPGTRLTVL.

The V call is TRBV19, the J call TRBJ2-7; 8 bases map to TRBD1. Trimming at V came to 5 bases and at J to 3 bases, leaving 3 bases not matched to a gene. Per germline, CDR1 LNHDA and CDR2 SQIVND (reference sequence). The CDR3 loop spans 13 amino acids. The CDR3 region is CASSRDRHYEQYF. CDR3 DNA: TGTGCCAGTAGTCGGGACAGGCACTACGAGCAGTACTTC.

This chain connects TRBV29-1 to TRBJ2-3; TRBD1 agrees at 9 bases. Losses at the gene ends were 7 bases for V and 2 bases for J; bases not matched to a gene: 19. Germline V lookup: CDR1 SQVTM, CDR2 ANQGSEA. This CDR3 has 18 amino acids. This CDR3 reads CSAPGTGRPAVLTDTQYF. The CDR3 DNA sequence: TGCAGCGCTCCCGGGACAGGGCGACCAGCGGTCCTCACAGATACGCAGTATTTT.

This clone was counted between two and nine times. This chain uses TRBV18 with TRBJ2-1, with 10 nucleotides matching TRBD2. CDR1 is KGHSH, CDR2 LQKENI, per germline. The length of the CDR3 is 15 residues. Trimming removed 4 bases from V and 7 bases from J; junction bases left unmatched: 7. In DNA form, the CDR3 reads TGTGCCAGCTCACGACCCCTAGCGGGAGTAAATGAGCAGTTCTTC. It encodes CASSRPLAGVNEQFF.